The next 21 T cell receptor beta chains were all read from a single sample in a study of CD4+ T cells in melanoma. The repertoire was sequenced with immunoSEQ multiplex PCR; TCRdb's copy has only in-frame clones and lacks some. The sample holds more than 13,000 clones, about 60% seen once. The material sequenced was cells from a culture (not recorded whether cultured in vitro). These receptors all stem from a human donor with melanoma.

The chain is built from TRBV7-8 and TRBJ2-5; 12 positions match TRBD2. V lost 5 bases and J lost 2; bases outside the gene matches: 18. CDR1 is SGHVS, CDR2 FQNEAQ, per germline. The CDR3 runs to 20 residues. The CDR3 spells CASSKRTGTRLAGEQETQYF. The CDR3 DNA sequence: TGTGCCAGCAGCAAACGAACGGGGACAAGACTAGCGGGGGAGCAAGAGACCCAGTACTTC.

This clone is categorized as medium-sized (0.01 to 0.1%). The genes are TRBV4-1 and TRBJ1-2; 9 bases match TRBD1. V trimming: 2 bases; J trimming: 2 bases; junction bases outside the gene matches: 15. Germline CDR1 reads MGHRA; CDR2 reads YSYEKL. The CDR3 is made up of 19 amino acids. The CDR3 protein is CASSQLGGTGSGGNYGYTF. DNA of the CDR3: TGCGCCAGCAGCCAATTGGGGGGGACAGGGTCAGGGGGGAACTATGGCTACACCTTC.

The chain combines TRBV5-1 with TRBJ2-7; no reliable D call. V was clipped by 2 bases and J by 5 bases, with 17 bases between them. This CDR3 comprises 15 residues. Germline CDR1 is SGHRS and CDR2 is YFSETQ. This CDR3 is CASSFLGRTNNEQYF. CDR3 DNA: TGCGCCAGCAGCTTTCTAGGCAGGACGAATAACGAGCAGTACTTC.

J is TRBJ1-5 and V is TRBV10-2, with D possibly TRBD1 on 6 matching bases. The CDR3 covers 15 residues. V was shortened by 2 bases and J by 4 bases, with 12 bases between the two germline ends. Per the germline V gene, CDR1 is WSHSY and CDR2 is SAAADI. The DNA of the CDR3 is TGCGCCAGCAGTGAGGTAGGGGGAGGTAATCAGCCCCAGCATTTT. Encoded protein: CASSEVGGGNQPQHF.

CDR3 nucleotide sequence: TGTGCCAGCAGCCAAGCCGGGGAGCTGTTTTTT. Its protein product is CASSQAGELFF. The chain joins TRBV7-2 to TRBJ2-2; D is unresolved. The length of the CDR3 is 11 residues. Germline loops: CDR1 SGHTA, CDR2 FQGNSA. The ends were cut back, 5 bases at V and 6 bases at J, with 4 bases in the middle.

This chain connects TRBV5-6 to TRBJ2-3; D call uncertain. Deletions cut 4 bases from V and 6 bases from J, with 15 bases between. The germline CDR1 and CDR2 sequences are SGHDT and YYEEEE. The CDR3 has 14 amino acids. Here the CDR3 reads CASSALTGSDTQYF. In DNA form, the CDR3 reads TGTGCCAGCAGCGCACTGACGGGCAGCGATACGCAGTATTTT. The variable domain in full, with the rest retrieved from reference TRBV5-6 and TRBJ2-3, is DAGVTQSPTHLIKTRGQQVTLRCSPKSGHDTVSWYQQALGQGPQFIFQYYEEEERQRGNFPDRFSGHQFPNYSSELNVNALLLGDSALYLCASSALTGSDTQYFGPGTRLTVL.

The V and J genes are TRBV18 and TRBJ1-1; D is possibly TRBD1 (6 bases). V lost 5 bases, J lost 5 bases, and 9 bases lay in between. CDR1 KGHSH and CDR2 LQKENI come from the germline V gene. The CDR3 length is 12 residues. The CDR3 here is CASSTDRTEAFF. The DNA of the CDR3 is TGTGCCAGCTCAACGGACAGAACTGAAGCTTTCTTT.

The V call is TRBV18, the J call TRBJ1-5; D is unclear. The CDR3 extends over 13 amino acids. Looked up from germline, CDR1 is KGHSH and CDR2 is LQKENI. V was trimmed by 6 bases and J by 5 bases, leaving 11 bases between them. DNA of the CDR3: TGTGCCAGCTCCCCCGCCTTATATCAGCCCCAGCATTTT. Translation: CASSPALYQPQHF.

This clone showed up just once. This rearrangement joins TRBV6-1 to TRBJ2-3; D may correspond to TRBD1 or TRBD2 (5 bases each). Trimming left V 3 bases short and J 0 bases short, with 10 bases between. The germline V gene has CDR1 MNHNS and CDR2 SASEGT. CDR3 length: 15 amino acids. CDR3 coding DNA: TGTGCCAGCAGTGACGGGTGGGGGAGCACAGATACGCAGTATTTT. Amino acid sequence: CASSDGWGSTDTQYF.

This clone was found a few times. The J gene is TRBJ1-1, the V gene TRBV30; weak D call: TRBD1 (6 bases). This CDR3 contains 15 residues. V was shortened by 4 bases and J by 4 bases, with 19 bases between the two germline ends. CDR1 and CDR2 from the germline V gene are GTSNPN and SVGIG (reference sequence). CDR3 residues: CAWTDTGQAGTEAFF. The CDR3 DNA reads TGTGCCTGGACCGATACAGGGCAGGCGGGCACTGAAGCTTTCTTT. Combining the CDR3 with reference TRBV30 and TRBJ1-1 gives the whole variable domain SQTIHQWPATLVQPVGSPLSLECTVEGTSNPNLYWYRQAAGRGLQLLFYSVGIGQISSEVPQNLSASRPQDRQFILSSKKLLLSDSGFYLCAWTDTGQAGTEAFFGQGTRLTVV.

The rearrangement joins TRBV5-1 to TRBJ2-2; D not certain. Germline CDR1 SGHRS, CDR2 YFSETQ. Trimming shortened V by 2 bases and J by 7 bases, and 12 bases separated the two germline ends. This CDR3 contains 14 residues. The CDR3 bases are TGCGCCAGCAGCTTCATTCCAGAAAACGGGGAGCTGTTTTTT. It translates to CASSFIPENGELFF.

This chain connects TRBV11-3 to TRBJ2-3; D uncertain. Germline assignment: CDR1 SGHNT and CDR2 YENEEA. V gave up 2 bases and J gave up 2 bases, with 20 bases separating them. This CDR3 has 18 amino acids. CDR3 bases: TGTGCCAGCAGCTTACTCAGCCCCCAGAAATACCACACAGATACGCAGTATTTT. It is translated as CASSLLSPQKYHTDTQYF.

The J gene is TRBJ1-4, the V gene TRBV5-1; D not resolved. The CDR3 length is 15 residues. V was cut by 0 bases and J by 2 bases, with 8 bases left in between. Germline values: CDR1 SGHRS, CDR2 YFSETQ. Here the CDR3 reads CASSLGYRTNEKLFF. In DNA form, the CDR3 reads TGCGCCAGCAGCTTGGGGTATCGGACTAATGAAAAACTGTTTTTT.

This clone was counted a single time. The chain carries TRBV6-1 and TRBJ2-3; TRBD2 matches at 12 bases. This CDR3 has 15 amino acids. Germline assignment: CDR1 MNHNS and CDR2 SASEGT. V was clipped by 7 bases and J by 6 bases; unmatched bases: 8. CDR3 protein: CASNAGLAGFDTQYF. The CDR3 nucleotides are TGTGCCAGCAATGCTGGACTAGCGGGGTTCGATACGCAGTATTTT.

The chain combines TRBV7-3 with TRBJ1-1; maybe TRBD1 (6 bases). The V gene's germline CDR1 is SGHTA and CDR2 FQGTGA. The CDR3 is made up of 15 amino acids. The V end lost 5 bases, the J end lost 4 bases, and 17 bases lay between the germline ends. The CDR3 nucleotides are TGTGCCAGCAGCCGGAGGGGGGGAGGCGGCACTGAAGCTTTCTTT. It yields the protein CASSRRGGGGTEAFF.

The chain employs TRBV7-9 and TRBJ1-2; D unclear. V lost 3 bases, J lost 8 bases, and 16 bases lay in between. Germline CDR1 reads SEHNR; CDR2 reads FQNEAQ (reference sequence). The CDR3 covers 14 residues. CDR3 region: CASSFDPVSSGYTF. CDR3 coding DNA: TGTGCCAGCAGCTTTGATCCGGTTTCGAGCGGCTACACCTTC.

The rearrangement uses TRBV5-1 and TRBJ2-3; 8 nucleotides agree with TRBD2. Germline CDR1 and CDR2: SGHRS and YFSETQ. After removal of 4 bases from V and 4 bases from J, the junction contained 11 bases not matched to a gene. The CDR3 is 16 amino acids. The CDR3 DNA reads TGCGCCAGCAGCAAAACCGTCGGGGGGGCGTCAGATACGCAGTATTTT. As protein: CASSKTVGGASDTQYF. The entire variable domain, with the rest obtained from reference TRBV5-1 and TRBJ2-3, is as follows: KAGVTQTPRYLIKTRGQQVTLSCSPISGHRSVSWYQQTPGQGLQFLFEYFSETQRNKGNFPGRFSGRQFSNSRSEMNVSTLELGDSALYLCASSKTVGGASDTQYFGPGTRLTVL.

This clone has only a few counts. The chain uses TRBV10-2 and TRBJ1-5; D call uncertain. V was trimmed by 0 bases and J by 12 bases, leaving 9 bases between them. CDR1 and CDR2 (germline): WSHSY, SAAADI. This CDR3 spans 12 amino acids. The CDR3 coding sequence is TGCGCCAGCAGTGAGTCAAAGACTCTCCAGCATTTT. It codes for CASSESKTLQHF.

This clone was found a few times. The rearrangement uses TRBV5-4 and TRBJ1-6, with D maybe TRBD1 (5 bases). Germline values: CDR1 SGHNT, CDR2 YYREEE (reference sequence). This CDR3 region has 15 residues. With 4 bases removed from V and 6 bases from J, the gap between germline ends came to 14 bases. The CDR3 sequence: CASSIGPDTNSPLHF. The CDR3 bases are TGTGCCAGCAGCATAGGACCGGACACTAATTCACCCCTCCACTTT.

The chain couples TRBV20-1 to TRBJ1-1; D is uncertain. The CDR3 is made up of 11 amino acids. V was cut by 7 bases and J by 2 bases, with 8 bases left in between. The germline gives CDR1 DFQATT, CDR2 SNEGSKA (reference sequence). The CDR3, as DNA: TGCAGTGTCCCACTCAACACTGAAGCTTTCTTT. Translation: CSVPLNTEAFF.

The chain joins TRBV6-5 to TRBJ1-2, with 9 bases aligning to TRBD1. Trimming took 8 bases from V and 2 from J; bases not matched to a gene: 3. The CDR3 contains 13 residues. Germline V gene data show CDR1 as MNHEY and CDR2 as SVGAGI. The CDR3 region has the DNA TGTGCCAGCTACAGGGGGCGCAACTATGGCTACACCTTC. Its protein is CASYRGRNYGYTF.